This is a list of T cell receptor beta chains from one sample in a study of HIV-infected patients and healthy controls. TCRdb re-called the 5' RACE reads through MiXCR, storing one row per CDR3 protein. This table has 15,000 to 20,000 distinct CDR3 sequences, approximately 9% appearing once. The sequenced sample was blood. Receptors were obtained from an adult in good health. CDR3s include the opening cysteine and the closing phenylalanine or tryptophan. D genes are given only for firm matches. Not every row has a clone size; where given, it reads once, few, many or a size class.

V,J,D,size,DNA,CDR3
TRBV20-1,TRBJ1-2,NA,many,TGCAGTGCTAGAGTAGCTGGGGACGGCTACACCTTC,CSARVAGDGYTF
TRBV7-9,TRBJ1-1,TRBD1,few,TGTGCCAGCAGTTTTGGGACAGGTCCCATGAACACTGAAGCTTTCTTT,CASSFGTGPMNTEAFF
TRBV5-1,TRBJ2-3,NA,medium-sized,TGCGCCAGCAGCTTGGTTCCCTCCGATACGCAGTATTTT,CASSLVPSDTQYF
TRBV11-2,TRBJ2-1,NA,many,TGTGCCAGCAGCTTAGAAAGGGACCTAAGAAATGAGCAGTTCTTC,CASSLERDLRNEQFF
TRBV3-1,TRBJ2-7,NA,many,TGTGCCAGCAGCCAAGATAGGCACGAGCAGTACTTC,CASSQDRHEQYF
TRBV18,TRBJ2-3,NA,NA,TGTGCCAGCTCACCAGTCCTCAGGAACACAGATACGCAGTATTTT,CASSPVLRNTDTQYF
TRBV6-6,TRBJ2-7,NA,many,TGTGCCAGCAGTCCCCCGGGACCCTCGAGGGAGCAGTACTTC,CASSPPGPSREQYF
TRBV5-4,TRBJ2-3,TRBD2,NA,TGTGCCAGCTCAAGGGCTAGCGGGTCCCGTGCTAGCACAGATACGCAGTATTTT,CASSRASGSRASTDTQYF
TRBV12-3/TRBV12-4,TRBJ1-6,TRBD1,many,TGTGCCAGCAGCCTCGGGACAGCTCTTAATTCACCCCTCCACTTT,CASSLGTALNSPLHF
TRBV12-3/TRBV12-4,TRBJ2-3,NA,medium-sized,TGTGCCAGCAGCCTACCCGCTAGCACAGATACGCAGTATTTT,CASSLPASTDTQYF
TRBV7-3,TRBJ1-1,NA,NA,TGTGCCAGCAGCTTCGCCCCTACCTTTGGAACTGAAGCTTTCTTT,CASSFAPTFGTEAFF
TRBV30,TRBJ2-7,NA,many,TGTGCCTGGACGGACGGGAGCTCCTACGAGCAGTACTTC,CAWTDGSSYEQYF
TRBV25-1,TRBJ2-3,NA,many,TGTGCCAGCAGTGAAACAGATACGCAGTATTTT,CASSETDTQYF
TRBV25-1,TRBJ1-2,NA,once,TGTGCCAGCAGTGGGGTTGACAGGAAAAACTATGGCTACACCTTC,CASSGVDRKNYGYTF
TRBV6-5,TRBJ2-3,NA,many,TGTGCCAGCAGTAAAAACTCAGAATCCCAGTATTTT,CASSKNSESQYF
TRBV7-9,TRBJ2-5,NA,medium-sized,TGTGCCAGCGGGCAAGAGACCCAGTACTTC,CASGQETQYF
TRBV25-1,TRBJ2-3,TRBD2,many,TGTGCCAGCAGTCAGGGACTAGCGGGTTCGGCGCAGTATTTT,CASSQGLAGSAQYF
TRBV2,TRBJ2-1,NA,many,TGTGCCAGCTTGGACCAGACTGAGCAGTTCTTC,CASLDQTEQFF
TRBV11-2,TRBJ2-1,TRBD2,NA,TGTGCCAGCAGCCATGGGGGGGGACTAGCGGCCTACAATGAGCAGTTCTTC,CASSHGGGLAAYNEQFF
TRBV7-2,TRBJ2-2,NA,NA,TGTGCCAGCAGCCAGAGCTACTCACCCACCGGGGAGCTGTTTTTT,CASSQSYSPTGELFF
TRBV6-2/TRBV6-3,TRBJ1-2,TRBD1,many,TGTGCCAGCACCCCTGGGACAGTGATCTATGGCTACACCTTC,CASTPGTVIYGYTF
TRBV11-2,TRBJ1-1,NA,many,TGTGCCAGCAGCGATCGGATGGAGGGCACAACAGCTTTCTTT,CASSDRMEGTTAFF
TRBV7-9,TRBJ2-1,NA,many,TGTGCCAGCAGCTTAGTAAGCGACGAGCAGTTCTTC,CASSLVSDEQFF
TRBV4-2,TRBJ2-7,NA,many,TGTGCCAGCAGCCAAGATTCGGCTAGCGCGGATTACGAGCAGTACTTC,CASSQDSASADYEQYF
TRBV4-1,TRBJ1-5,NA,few,TGCGCCAGCAGCCCTCAGGAGTATCAGCCCCAGCATTTT,CASSPQEYQPQHF
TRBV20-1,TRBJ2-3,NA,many,TGCAGTGCGTACAGGGACAGCACAGATACGCAGTATTTT,CSAYRDSTDTQYF
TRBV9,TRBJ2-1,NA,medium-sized,TGTGCCAGCAGCGGGGGACTCCTTAATGAGCAGTTCTTC,CASSGGLLNEQFF
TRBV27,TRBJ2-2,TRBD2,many,TGTGCCAGCAGTTTCCTAGCGGGAGGTTCGGGGGAGCTGTTTTTT,CASSFLAGGSGELFF
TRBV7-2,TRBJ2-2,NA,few,TGTGCCAGCAGCTTAAGCGCGAGGAACACCGGGGAGCTGTTTTTT,CASSLSARNTGELFF
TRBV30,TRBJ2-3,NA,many,TGTGCCTTGACGGACGAGGGGGTAACAGATACGCAGTATTTT,CALTDEGVTDTQYF
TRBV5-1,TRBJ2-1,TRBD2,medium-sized,TGCGCCAGCAGCTTGGGATTACTAGCGGGAGATGAGCAGTTCTTC,CASSLGLLAGDEQFF
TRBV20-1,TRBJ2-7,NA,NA,TGCAGTGCTTCGCGCGGGACGGCCTCTTACGAGCAGTACTTC,CSASRGTASYEQYF
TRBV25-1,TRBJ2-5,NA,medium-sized,TGTGCCAGCAGTGAACGCACAGCTCAAGAGACCCAGTACTTC,CASSERTAQETQYF
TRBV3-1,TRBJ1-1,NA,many,TGTGCCAGCAGCTACCGGGACAACACTGAAGCTTTCTTT,CASSYRDNTEAFF
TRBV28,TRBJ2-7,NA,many,TGTGCCACGCAGTTTGGACGCTCCAACGAGCAGTACTTC,CATQFGRSNEQYF
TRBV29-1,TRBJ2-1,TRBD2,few,TGCAGCTTCGGACTAGCGGGAGGGATAAGCAACAATGAGCAGTTCTTC,CSFGLAGGISNNEQFF
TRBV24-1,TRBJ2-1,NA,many,TGTGCCACCGGCAGGGGTGGCCCCTACAATGAGCAGTTCTTC,CATGRGGPYNEQFF
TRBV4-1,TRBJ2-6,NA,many,TGCGCCAGCAGCCGGCTCTCTGGGGCCAACGTCCTGACTTTC,CASSRLSGANVLTF
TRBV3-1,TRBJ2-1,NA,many,TGTGCCAGCAGCCAGTCAGCGGGCCTTTACAATGAGCAGTTCTTC,CASSQSAGLYNEQFF
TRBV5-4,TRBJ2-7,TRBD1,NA,TGTGCCAGCAAGAGGGACAGCTACGAGCAGTACTTC,CASKRDSYEQYF
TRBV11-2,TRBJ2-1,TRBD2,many,TGTGCCAGCAGCATAAAGACTTTTGACCGGGACTACCGCAATGAGCAGTTCTTC,CASSIKTFDRDYRNEQFF
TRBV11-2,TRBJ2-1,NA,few,TGTGCCAGCAGCCTGCTGGCGGCCAGCTCCTACAATGAGCAGTTCTTC,CASSLLAASSYNEQFF
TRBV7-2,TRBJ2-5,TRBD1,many,TGTGCCAGCAGCTTCCTGGACAGGGGGGGAGAGACCCAGTACTTC,CASSFLDRGGETQYF
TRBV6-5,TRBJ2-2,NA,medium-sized,TGTGCCAGCAGTTACTCGGGTGGAGGAGAAATAAGGACCGGGGAGCTGTTTTTT,CASSYSGGGEIRTGELFF
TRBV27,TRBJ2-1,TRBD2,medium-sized,TGTGCCAGCAGTCTGACTAGCGGGAGTGAGCAGTTCTTC,CASSLTSGSEQFF
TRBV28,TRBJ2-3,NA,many,TGTGCCAGCAGTTCCCTCGACAGGACGAGAGATACGCAGTATTTT,CASSSLDRTRDTQYF
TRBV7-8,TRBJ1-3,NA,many,TGTGCCAGCAGCCAAACCGGGACCCCCGGAAACACCATATATTTT,CASSQTGTPGNTIYF
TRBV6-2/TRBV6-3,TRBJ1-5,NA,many,TGTGCCAGCAGTTCCGGACGGACGAATAGCAATCAGCCCCAGCATTTT,CASSSGRTNSNQPQHF
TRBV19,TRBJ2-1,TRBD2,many,TGTGCCAGTAGTCCCCTTCGTGGCGGGAGCGGCAATGAGCAGTTCTTC,CASSPLRGGSGNEQFF
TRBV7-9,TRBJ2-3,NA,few,TGTGCCAGCAGCTCGGACATACCAATCGGGTCTAGCACAGATACGCAGTATTTT,CASSSDIPIGSSTDTQYF
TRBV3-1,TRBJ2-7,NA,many,TGTGCCAGCAGCCATGAAGGGAGCGGAATCTACGAGCAGTACTTC,CASSHEGSGIYEQYF
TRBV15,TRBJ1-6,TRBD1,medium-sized,TGTGCCACCAGGGGGACAGGGGAATCACCCCTCCACTTT,CATRGTGESPLHF
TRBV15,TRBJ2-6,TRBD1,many,TGTGCCACCAGCAGAAACAGGGGCTCTGGGGCCAACGTCCTGACTTTC,CATSRNRGSGANVLTF
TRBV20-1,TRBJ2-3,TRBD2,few,TGCAGTGCCCTGGGGGCTAGCGGGAGGTCAGATACGCAGTATTTT,CSALGASGRSDTQYF
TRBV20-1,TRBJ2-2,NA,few,TGCAGTGCTAGAAGGGACTTTAACACCGGGGAGCTGTTTTTT,CSARRDFNTGELFF
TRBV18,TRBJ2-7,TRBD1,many,TGTGCCAGCTCACCAGAGGTTGGCCGGGGACAGGGCACCTACGAGCAGTACTTC,CASSPEVGRGQGTYEQYF
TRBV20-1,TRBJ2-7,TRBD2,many,TGCAGTGCTAGACTCAGCGGGAGGGCCGTCCCCGACTACGAGCAGTACTTC,CSARLSGRAVPDYEQYF
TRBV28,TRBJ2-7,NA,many,TGTGCCAGCAGTTTCGACGGCCTTCGGGAGCAGTACTTC,CASSFDGLREQYF
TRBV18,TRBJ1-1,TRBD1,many,TGTGCCAGCTCACCACGAGACAGGGATAGTGAAGCTTTCTTT,CASSPRDRDSEAFF